Listed below are T cell receptor beta chains from one sample, sequenced in a study of blood T cell repertoires in COVID-19. TCRdb's copy holds only in-frame clones and misses some; the assay was immunoSEQ multiplex PCR. The data show 45,000 to 55,000 clones, around 92% seen once. The sequenced sample was peripheral blood. The receptor set was obtained from a human donor in a cohort sampled during active COVID-19. Each CDR3 is given with its conserved first and last residue. Fields, in order: D gene, V gene, clone size, J gene, CDR3 DNA, CDR3 protein. The D gene is left open where the match is weak. Expanded clones get a size class; other rows say once, few or many, or leave the size out.

D gene: NA
V gene: TRBV2
clone size: once
J gene: TRBJ2-7
CDR3 DNA: TGTGCCAGCAGGCTAGCATTCAGCTCCTACGAGCAGTACTTC
CDR3 protein: CASRLAFSSYEQYF

D gene: TRBD2
V gene: TRBV4-2
clone size: once
J gene: TRBJ2-3
CDR3 DNA: TGTGCCAGCAGCCAAGATCTGGCTAGCGGAGTCAGCACAGATACGCAGTATTTT
CDR3 protein: CASSQDLASGVSTDTQYF

D gene: NA
V gene: TRBV24-1
clone size: NA
J gene: TRBJ2-5
CDR3 DNA: TGTGCCACCAGTGATTTACAGGGTTCCGGTGAGACCCAGTACTTC
CDR3 protein: CATSDLQGSGETQYF

D gene: NA
V gene: TRBV5-1
clone size: few
J gene: TRBJ2-1
CDR3 DNA: TGCGCCAGCAGCTTCCTAGGTACCTCCTACAATGAGCAGTTCTTC
CDR3 protein: CASSFLGTSYNEQFF

D gene: TRBD1
V gene: TRBV19
clone size: NA
J gene: TRBJ1-2
CDR3 DNA: TGTGCCAGTAGTGGGACAGGACATTATGGCTACACCTTC
CDR3 protein: CASSGTGHYGYTF

D gene: TRBD1
V gene: TRBV10-2
clone size: once
J gene: TRBJ2-7
CDR3 DNA: TGCGCCACCAGGACAGGACCATACGAGCAGTACTTC
CDR3 protein: CATRTGPYEQYF

D gene: NA
V gene: TRBV5-1
clone size: NA
J gene: TRBJ2-5
CDR3 DNA: TGCGCCAGCAGCTTGAGTCTAGCCCCGTGGGAGACCCAGTACTTC
CDR3 protein: CASSLSLAPWETQYF

D gene: NA
V gene: TRBV14
clone size: NA
J gene: TRBJ1-4
CDR3 DNA: TGTGCCAGCAGCCAAGTGGGGAGCCTGAGTGCAACTAATGAAAAACTGTTTTTT
CDR3 protein: CASSQVGSLSATNEKLFF

D gene: TRBD1
V gene: TRBV5-1
clone size: NA
J gene: TRBJ1-2
CDR3 DNA: TGCGCCAGCAGACCGACAGGGGGTGTATCTAACTATGGCTACACCTTC
CDR3 protein: CASRPTGGVSNYGYTF

D gene: NA
V gene: TRBV3-1/TRBV3-2
clone size: once
J gene: TRBJ2-7
CDR3 DNA: TGTGCCAGCAGCCAAGCGCCCCGGGGGAGTGCCTACGAGCAGTACTTC
CDR3 protein: CASSQAPRGSAYEQYF

D gene: TRBD1
V gene: TRBV5-5
clone size: NA
J gene: TRBJ2-7
CDR3 DNA: TGTGCCAGCAGCTTGTTAGGACAGGGCTACGAGCAGTACTTC
CDR3 protein: CASSLLGQGYEQYF

D gene: NA
V gene: TRBV10-3
clone size: NA
J gene: TRBJ2-3
CDR3 DNA: TGTGCCATCAGTGCAGGGTTCCGCACAGATACGCAGTATTTT
CDR3 protein: CAISAGFRTDTQYF

D gene: NA
V gene: TRBV29-1
clone size: NA
J gene: TRBJ1-1
CDR3 DNA: TGCAGCGCCCAGTCTCAGGGGAACACTGAAGCTTTCTTT
CDR3 protein: CSAQSQGNTEAFF

D gene: NA
V gene: TRBV7-9
clone size: NA
J gene: TRBJ2-7
CDR3 DNA: TGTGCCAGCAGCCCCCCAGGACCGGGGACCTACGAGCAGTACTTC
CDR3 protein: CASSPPGPGTYEQYF

D gene: TRBD1
V gene: TRBV18
clone size: NA
J gene: TRBJ1-1
CDR3 DNA: TGTGCCAGCTCACCACCGGGACAGGGTATGAGCACTGAAGCTTTCTTT
CDR3 protein: CASSPPGQGMSTEAFF

D gene: TRBD1
V gene: TRBV7-3
clone size: NA
J gene: TRBJ1-1
CDR3 DNA: TGTGCCAGCAGCCGGGACAGGGTTAACACTGAAGCTTTCTTT
CDR3 protein: CASSRDRVNTEAFF

D gene: TRBD2
V gene: TRBV9
clone size: NA
J gene: TRBJ2-3
CDR3 DNA: TGTGCCAGCAGCGTACCCCGACTGGGGAGCGGGGGGTTAGATACGCAGTATTTT
CDR3 protein: CASSVPRLGSGGLDTQYF

D gene: TRBD1
V gene: TRBV7-9
clone size: NA
J gene: TRBJ2-7
CDR3 DNA: TGTGCCAGCAGCGACAGGGGTTCCCCGAAATTATACGAGCAGTACTTC
CDR3 protein: CASSDRGSPKLYEQYF

D gene: TRBD1
V gene: TRBV11-2
clone size: NA
J gene: TRBJ1-1
CDR3 DNA: TGTGCCAGCAGCTTCGGACAGGGCGACACTGAAGCTTTCTTT
CDR3 protein: CASSFGQGDTEAFF

D gene: NA
V gene: TRBV9
clone size: few
J gene: TRBJ2-7
CDR3 DNA: TGTGCCAGCAGCGTAGGGCCGGACAGCTCCTACGAGCAGTACTTC
CDR3 protein: CASSVGPDSSYEQYF

D gene: NA
V gene: TRBV19
clone size: NA
J gene: TRBJ1-4
CDR3 DNA: TGTGCCAGTACCCCCGACGGAGCAACTAATGAAAAACTGTTTTTT
CDR3 protein: CASTPDGATNEKLFF

D gene: NA
V gene: TRBV25-1
clone size: NA
J gene: TRBJ2-2
CDR3 DNA: TGTGCCAGCAGTGAATCTCGGAACACCGGGGAGCTGTTTTTT
CDR3 protein: CASSESRNTGELFF

D gene: NA
V gene: TRBV27
clone size: NA
J gene: TRBJ1-5
CDR3 DNA: TGTGCCAGCAGGGGCTGGGGGCTTAGCAATCAGCCCCAGCATTTT
CDR3 protein: CASRGWGLSNQPQHF

D gene: TRBD1
V gene: TRBV30
clone size: NA
J gene: TRBJ1-4
CDR3 DNA: TGTGCCTGGAACCCGGGACAGGGAGGGACTAATGAAAAACTGTTTTTT
CDR3 protein: CAWNPGQGGTNEKLFF

D gene: TRBD1
V gene: TRBV19
clone size: NA
J gene: TRBJ2-1
CDR3 DNA: TGTGCCAGTAGCCCCGGGACAGGGGCCTACAATGAGCAGTTCTTC
CDR3 protein: CASSPGTGAYNEQFF

D gene: TRBD2
V gene: TRBV5-6
clone size: NA
J gene: TRBJ2-7
CDR3 DNA: TGTGCCAGCAGCTTGGGACTAGCGGGAGACTACGAGCAGTACTTC
CDR3 protein: CASSLGLAGDYEQYF

D gene: NA
V gene: TRBV19
clone size: NA
J gene: TRBJ1-1
CDR3 DNA: TGTGCCAGTAGTGTACAGGGAAACACTGAAGCTTTCTTT
CDR3 protein: CASSVQGNTEAFF

D gene: NA
V gene: TRBV2
clone size: NA
J gene: TRBJ1-5
CDR3 DNA: TGTGCCAGCAGTGAAGCGCGGAGTCGGGACACCCTAAATCAGCCCCAGCATTTT
CDR3 protein: CASSEARSRDTLNQPQHF

D gene: NA
V gene: TRBV7-3
clone size: NA
J gene: TRBJ2-2
CDR3 DNA: TGTGCCAGCAGCTTATCAGGGTTTACCGGGGAGCTGTTTTTT
CDR3 protein: CASSLSGFTGELFF

D gene: NA
V gene: TRBV12-3/TRBV12-4
clone size: NA
J gene: TRBJ2-3
CDR3 DNA: TGTGCCAGCAGTTCAATTCGCACAGATACGCAGTATTTT
CDR3 protein: CASSSIRTDTQYF

D gene: NA
V gene: TRBV6-5
clone size: once
J gene: TRBJ1-6
CDR3 DNA: TGTGCCAGCAGTTACTCAGGATGGAACCGGGGATCACCCCTCCACTTT
CDR3 protein: CASSYSGWNRGSPLHF

D gene: NA
V gene: TRBV18
clone size: NA
J gene: TRBJ2-7
CDR3 DNA: TGTGCCAGCTCACCCGACAGGTCTTACTACGAGCAGTACTTC
CDR3 protein: CASSPDRSYYEQYF

D gene: TRBD1
V gene: TRBV5-4
clone size: NA
J gene: TRBJ1-2
CDR3 DNA: TGTGCCAGCAGCTTGCCCGGGACAGGGAATAAGGTCTATGGCTACACCTTC
CDR3 protein: CASSLPGTGNKVYGYTF

D gene: NA
V gene: TRBV2
clone size: NA
J gene: TRBJ1-1
CDR3 DNA: TGTGCCAGTGTGGGCGGGTACACTGAAGCTTTCTTT
CDR3 protein: CASVGGYTEAFF

D gene: NA
V gene: TRBV28
clone size: NA
J gene: TRBJ1-6
CDR3 DNA: TGTGCCAGCAGTCGACAGAGACAGGATAATTCACCCCTCCACTTT
CDR3 protein: CASSRQRQDNSPLHF

D gene: TRBD1
V gene: TRBV6-5
clone size: NA
J gene: TRBJ1-2
CDR3 DNA: TGTGCCAGCAGTTTTCTGACAGGGGGAGGTGGCTACACCTTC
CDR3 protein: CASSFLTGGGGYTF